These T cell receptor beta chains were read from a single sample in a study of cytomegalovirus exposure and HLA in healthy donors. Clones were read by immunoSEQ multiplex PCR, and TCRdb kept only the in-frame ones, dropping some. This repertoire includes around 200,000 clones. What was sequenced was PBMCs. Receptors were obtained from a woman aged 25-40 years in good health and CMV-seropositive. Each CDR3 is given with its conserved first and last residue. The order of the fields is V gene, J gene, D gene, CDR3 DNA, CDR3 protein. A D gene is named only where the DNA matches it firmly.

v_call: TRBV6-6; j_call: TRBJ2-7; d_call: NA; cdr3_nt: TGTGCCAGCAGTTACGTGGCCGTCTCCTACGAGCAGTACTTC; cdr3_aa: CASSYVAVSYEQYF
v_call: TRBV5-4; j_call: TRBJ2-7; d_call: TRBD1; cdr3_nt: TGTGCCAGCAGCTTCGGACAGGTTTACTACGAGCAGTACTTC; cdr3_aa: CASSFGQVYYEQYF
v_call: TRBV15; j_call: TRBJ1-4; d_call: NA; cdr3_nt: TGTGCCACCAGCAGAGGGGAGACATCAACTAATGAAAAACTGTTTTTT; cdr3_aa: CATSRGETSTNEKLFF
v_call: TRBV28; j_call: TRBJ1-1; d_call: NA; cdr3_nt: TGTGCCAGCAGTTTAACCGGGGGGAACACTGAAGCTTTCTTT; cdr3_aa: CASSLTGGNTEAFF
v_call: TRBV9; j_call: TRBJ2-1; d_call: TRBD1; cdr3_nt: TGTGCCAGCAGCGCCCTTCCACAGGGGGCCGGCTCCAATGAGCAGTTCTTC; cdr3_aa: CASSALPQGAGSNEQFF
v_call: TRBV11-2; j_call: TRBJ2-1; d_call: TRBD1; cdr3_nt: TGTGCCAGCAGCTTAGTCGGGACAGAGCCCGTTGGGTTCTTC; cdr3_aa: CASSLVGTEPVGFF
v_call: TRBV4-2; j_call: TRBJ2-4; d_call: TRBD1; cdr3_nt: TGTGCCAGCAGCTCCCGGGAAGGGGGCCCAGCCAAAAACATTCAGTACTTC; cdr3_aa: CASSSREGGPAKNIQYF
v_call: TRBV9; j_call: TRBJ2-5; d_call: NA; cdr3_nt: TGTGCCAGCAGCGTAGGGGCAGCGGAAGAGACCCAGTACTTC; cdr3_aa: CASSVGAAEETQYF
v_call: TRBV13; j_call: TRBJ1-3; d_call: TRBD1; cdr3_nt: TGTGCCAGCGGGGGACAGGGCCCTTTCTCTGGAAACACCATATATTTT; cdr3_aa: CASGGQGPFSGNTIYF
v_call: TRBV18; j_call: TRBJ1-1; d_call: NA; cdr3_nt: TGTGCCAGCTCACCCGTCGGGGGTGGTACTGAAGCTTTCTTT; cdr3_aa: CASSPVGGGTEAFF
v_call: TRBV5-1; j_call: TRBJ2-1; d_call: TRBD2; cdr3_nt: TGCGCCAGCAGCGGCGGGGGGGGCGAGCAGTTCTTC; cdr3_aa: CASSGGGGEQFF
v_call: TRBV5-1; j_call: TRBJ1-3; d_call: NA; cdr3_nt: TGCGCCAGCAGCTTTTGGGGGCCGGGAAACACCATATATTTT; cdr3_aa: CASSFWGPGNTIYF
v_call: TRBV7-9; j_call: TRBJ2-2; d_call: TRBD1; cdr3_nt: TGTGCCAGCAGCCCCGGGACAGTAGACGCCGGGGAGCTGTTTTTT; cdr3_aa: CASSPGTVDAGELFF
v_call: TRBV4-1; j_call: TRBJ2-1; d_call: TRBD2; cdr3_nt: TGCGCCAGCAGCCGTAGCGGGAGCGTAGATGAGCAGTTCTTC; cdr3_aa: CASSRSGSVDEQFF
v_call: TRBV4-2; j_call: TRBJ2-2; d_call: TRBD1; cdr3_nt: TGTGCCAGCAGCCGCGTGGGACAGGGTGGCGGGGAGCTGTTTTTT; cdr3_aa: CASSRVGQGGGELFF
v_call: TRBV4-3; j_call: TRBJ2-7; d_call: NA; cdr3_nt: TGCGCCAGCAGCCAAGATGGCCGGGACTGGGACTCCTACGAGCAGTACTTC; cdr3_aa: CASSQDGRDWDSYEQYF
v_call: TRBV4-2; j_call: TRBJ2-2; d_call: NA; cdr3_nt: TGTGCCAGCAGCCAAGAAATGAGGGCCTACACCGGGGAGCTGTTTTTT; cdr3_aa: CASSQEMRAYTGELFF
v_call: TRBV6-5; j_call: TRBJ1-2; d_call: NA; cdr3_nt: TGTGCCAGCAGTTACTCGGCTAGTACTAACTATGGCTACACCTTC; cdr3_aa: CASSYSASTNYGYTF
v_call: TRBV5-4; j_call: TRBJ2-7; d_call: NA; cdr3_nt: TGTGCCAGCAGCGGGGGCCCCTCCTACGAGCAGTACTTC; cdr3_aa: CASSGGPSYEQYF
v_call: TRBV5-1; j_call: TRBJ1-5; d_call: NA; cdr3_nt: TGCGCCAGCAGCTTGACAGGGATGAGTAATCAGCCCCAGCATTTT; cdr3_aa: CASSLTGMSNQPQHF
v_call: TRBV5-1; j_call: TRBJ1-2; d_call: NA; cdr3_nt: TGCGCCAGCAGAAATATGGAGGCCAACTATGGCTACACCTTC; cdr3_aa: CASRNMEANYGYTF
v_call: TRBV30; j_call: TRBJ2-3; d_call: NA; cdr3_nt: TGTGCCTGGGGCCTGGACGGGAATACGCAGTATTTT; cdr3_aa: CAWGLDGNTQYF
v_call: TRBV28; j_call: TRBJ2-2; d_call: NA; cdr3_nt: TGTGCCAGCAGTATACTAGGAAACACCGGGGAGCTGTTTTTT; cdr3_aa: CASSILGNTGELFF
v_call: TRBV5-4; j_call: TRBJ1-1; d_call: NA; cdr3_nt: TGTGCCAGCAGCCGACGAAACAGGGAGAACACTGAAGCTTTCTTT; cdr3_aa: CASSRRNRENTEAFF
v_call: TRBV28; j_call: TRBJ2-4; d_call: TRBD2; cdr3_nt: TGTGCCAGCAGACGACTAGCGGGAGGGTTCATTCAGTACTTC; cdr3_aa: CASRRLAGGFIQYF
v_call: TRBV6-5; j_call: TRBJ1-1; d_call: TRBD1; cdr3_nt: TGTGCCAGCAGTTCCCCAGGGGGGTCGGCTGAAGCTTTCTTT; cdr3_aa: CASSSPGGSAEAFF
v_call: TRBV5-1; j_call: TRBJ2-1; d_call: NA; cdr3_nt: TGCGCCAGCAGCTTCGTGGCAGGCTACAATGAGCAGTTCTTC; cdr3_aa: CASSFVAGYNEQFF
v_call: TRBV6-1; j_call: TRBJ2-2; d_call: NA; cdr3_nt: TGTGCCAGCAGTGAGCTACGGGGGTTAGGAACCGGGGAGCTGTTTTTT; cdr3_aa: CASSELRGLGTGELFF
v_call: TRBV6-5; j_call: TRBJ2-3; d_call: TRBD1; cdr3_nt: TGTGCCAGCAGTTGGACAGGGGGATCTAGCACAGATACGCAGTATTTT; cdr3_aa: CASSWTGGSSTDTQYF
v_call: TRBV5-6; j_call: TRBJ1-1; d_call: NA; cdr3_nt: TGTGCCAGCAGCTTGATTGTCTGGCCTACAGGGCGAGACACTGAAGCTTTCTTT; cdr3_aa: CASSLIVWPTGRDTEAFF
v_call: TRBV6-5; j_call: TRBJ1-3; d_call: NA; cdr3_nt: TGTGCCAGCAGCTCCGACAGGATCACTGGAAACACCATATATTTT; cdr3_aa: CASSSDRITGNTIYF
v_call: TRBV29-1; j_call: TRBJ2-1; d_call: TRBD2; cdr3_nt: TGCAGCGTGGCGGGACTAGCTCGCTCATATGAGCAGTTCTTC; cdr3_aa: CSVAGLARSYEQFF
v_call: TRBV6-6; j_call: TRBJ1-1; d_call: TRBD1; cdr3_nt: TGTGCCAGCAGTTACCCCAGACAGGGGGCACCTGAAGCTTTCTTT; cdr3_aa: CASSYPRQGAPEAFF
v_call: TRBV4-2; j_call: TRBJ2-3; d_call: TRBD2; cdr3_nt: TGTGCCAGCAGCCAAGCCTCCCGGGGGGGGGCAGATACGCAGTATTTT; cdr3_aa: CASSQASRGGADTQYF
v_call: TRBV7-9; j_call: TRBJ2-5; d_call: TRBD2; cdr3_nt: TGTGCCAGCAGCTTAGCGAGGGGCTGGGCTAGCGGGGAGACCCAGTACTTC; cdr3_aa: CASSLARGWASGETQYF
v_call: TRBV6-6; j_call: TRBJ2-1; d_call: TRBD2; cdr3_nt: TGTGCCAGCAGTTACACAGACAGACTAGCGGGCCCTGAGCAGTTCTTC; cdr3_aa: CASSYTDRLAGPEQFF
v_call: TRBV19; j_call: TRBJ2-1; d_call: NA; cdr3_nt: TGTGCCAGTAGTATAGATGGGACGGGGGTTGGATACAATGAGCAGTTCTTC; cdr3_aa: CASSIDGTGVGYNEQFF
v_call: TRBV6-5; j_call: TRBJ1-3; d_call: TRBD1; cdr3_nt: TGTGCCAGCGCAGGGGGGTCGACGGGAAACACCATATATTTT; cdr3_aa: CASAGGSTGNTIYF
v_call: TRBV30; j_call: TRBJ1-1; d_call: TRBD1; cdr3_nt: TGTGCCTGGAGTCCAGGGGGCAGGGGCACTGAAGCTTTCTTT; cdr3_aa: CAWSPGGRGTEAFF
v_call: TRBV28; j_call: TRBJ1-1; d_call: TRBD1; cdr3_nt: TGTGCCAGCAATTATTACAGGGGAACAACTGAAGCTTTCTTT; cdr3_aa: CASNYYRGTTEAFF
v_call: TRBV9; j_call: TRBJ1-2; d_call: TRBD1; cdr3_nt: TGTGCCAGCAGCGAGGGACAGGACTATGGCTACACCTTC; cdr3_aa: CASSEGQDYGYTF
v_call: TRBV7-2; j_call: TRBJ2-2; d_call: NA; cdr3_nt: TGTGCCAGCAGCTTGGGACAATCTACCGGGGAGCTGTTTTTT; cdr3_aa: CASSLGQSTGELFF
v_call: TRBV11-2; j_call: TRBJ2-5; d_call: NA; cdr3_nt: TGTGCCAGCAGCTTAAGTGTGGAGGAGACCCAGTACTTC; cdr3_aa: CASSLSVEETQYF
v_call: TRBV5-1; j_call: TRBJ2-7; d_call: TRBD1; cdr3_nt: TGCGCCAGCAGCATGGGACAGGGCCACGAGCAGTACTTC; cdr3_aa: CASSMGQGHEQYF
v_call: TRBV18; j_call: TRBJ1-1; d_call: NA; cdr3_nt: TGTGCCAGCGGTGACAGAAACACTGAAGCTTTCTTT; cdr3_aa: CASGDRNTEAFF
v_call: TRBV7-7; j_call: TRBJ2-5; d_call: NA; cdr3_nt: TGTGCCAGCAGCTTCGAGGGACACCGAAAAGAGACCCAGTACTTC; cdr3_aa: CASSFEGHRKETQYF
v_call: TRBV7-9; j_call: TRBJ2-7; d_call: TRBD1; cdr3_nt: TGTGCCAGCAGCCCCGGGTTGACAGGGGACCTCTACGAGCAGTACTTC; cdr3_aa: CASSPGLTGDLYEQYF
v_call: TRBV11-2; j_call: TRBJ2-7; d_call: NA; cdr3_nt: TGTGCCAGCAGCCTCGGGGTGCCCTACGAGCAGTACTTC; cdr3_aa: CASSLGVPYEQYF
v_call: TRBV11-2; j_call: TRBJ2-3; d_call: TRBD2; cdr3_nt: TGTGCCAGCAGCTTCCAAGCGGGGGCTAGCACAGATACGCAGTATTTT; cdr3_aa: CASSFQAGASTDTQYF
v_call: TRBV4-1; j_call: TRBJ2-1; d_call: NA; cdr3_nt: TGCGCCAGCAGCCAGGGCCTGATCGGTGCCTACAGTGAGCAGTTCTTC; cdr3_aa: CASSQGLIGAYSEQFF